The entry that follows covers one TCR beta chain sequence. The sample originates from a study of blood T cell repertoires in COVID-19. Study summary: Sites across the United States, Italy and Spain contributed samples from acute and convalescent COVID-19. Sources were T cells, B-cell-depleted T cells, or PBMCs; the material itself was cDNA or gDNA.

Germline CDR1 and CDR2: SQVTM and ANQGSEA. This CDR3 has 14 amino acids. Trimming removed 5 bases at V and 0 bases at J, with 13 bases between. Sequencing used immunoSEQ multiplex PCR; TCRdb keeps in-frame clones, though not all of them. The data hold 130,000 to 150,000 clones, with around nine tenths observed a single time. The sequencing sample was made of peripheral blood. The sequence was collected from a woman aged 45-59 years with acute or convalescent COVID-19. The gene calls are TRBV29-1 and TRBJ1-2; possible D gene TRBD1, 6 bases. The CDR3 sequence: CSVRQQGTNYGYTF. The CDR3 nucleotides are TGCAGCGTTCGGCAGCAGGGGACTAACTATGGCTACACCTTC.